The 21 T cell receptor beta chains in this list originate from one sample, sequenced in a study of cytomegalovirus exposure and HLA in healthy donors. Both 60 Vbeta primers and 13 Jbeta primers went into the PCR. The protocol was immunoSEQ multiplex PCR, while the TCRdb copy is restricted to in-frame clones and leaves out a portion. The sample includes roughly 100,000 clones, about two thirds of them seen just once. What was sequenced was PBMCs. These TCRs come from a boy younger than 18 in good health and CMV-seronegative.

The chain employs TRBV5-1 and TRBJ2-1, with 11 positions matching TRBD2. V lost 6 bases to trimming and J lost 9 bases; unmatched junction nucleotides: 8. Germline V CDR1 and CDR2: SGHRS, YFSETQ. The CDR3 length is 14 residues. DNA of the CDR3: TGCGCCAGCAACGGACTAGCGGGTACAACTGAGCAGTTCTTC. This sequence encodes CASNGLAGTTEQFF. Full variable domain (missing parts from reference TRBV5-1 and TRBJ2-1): KAGVTQTPRYLIKTRGQQVTLSCSPISGHRSVSWYQQTPGQGLQFLFEYFSETQRNKGNFPGRFSGRQFSNSRSEMNVSTLELGDSALYLCASNGLAGTTEQFFGPGTRLTVL.

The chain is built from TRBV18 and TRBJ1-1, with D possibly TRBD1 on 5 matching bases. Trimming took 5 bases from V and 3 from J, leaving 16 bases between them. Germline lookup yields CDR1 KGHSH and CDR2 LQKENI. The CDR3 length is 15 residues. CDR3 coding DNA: TGTGCCAGCTCATCAATTACGGGACTGGACACTGAAGCTTTCTTT. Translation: CASSSITGLDTEAFF.

The CDR3 region is CAIRGGEGYNSPLHF. CDR3 sequence (DNA): TGTGCCATCAGGGGGGGGGAAGGGTATAATTCACCCCTCCACTTT. The chain employs TRBV10-3 and TRBJ1-6; the D gene is possibly TRBD1 (5 bases). There are 15 residues in the CDR3. V lost 6 bases and J lost 4, with 13 bases in between. Germline-derived CDR1 and CDR2 are ENHRY and SYGVKD.

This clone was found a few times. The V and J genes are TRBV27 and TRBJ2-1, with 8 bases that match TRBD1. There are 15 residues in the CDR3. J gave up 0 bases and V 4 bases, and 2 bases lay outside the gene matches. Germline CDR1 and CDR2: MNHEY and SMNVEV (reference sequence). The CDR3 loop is CASSWTGSSYNEQFF. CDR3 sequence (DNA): TGTGCCAGCAGTTGGACAGGGAGCTCCTACAATGAGCAGTTCTTC.

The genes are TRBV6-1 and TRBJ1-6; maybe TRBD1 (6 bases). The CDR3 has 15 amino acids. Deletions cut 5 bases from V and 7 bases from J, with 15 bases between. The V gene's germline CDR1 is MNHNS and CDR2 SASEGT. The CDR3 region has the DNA TGTGCCAGCAGTCTCTTAGGGCAGGGGAATTCACCCCTCCACTTT. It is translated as CASSLLGQGNSPLHF.

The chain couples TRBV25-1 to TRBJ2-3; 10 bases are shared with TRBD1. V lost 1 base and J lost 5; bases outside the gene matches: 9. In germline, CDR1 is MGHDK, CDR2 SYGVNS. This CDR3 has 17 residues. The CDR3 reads CASSELGQGLLRDTQYF. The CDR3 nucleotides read TGTGCCAGCAGTGAATTGGGACAGGGGTTATTAAGAGATACGCAGTATTTT.

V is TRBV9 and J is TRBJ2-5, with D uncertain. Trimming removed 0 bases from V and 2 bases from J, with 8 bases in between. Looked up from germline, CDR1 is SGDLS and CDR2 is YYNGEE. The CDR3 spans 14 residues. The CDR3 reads CASSVAEWQETQYF. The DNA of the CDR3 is TGTGCCAGCAGCGTAGCTGAGTGGCAAGAGACCCAGTACTTC.

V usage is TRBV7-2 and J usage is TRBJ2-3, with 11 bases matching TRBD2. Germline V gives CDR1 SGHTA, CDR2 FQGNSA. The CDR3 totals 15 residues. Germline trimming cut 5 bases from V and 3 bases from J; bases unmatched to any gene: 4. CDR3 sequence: CASSGGLADTDTQYF. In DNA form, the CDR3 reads TGTGCCAGCAGCGGGGGACTAGCGGATACAGATACGCAGTATTTT.

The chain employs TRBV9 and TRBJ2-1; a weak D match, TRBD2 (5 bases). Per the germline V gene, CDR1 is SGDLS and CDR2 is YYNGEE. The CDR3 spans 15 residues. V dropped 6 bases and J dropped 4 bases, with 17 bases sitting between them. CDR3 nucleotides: TGTGCCAGCACCCCCGGGGAGTGGGGATACAATGAGCAGTTCTTC. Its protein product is CASTPGEWGYNEQFF.

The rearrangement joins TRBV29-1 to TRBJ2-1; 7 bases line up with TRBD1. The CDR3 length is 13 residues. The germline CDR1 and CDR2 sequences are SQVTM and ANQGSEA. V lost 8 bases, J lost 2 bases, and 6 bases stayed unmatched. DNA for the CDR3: TGCAGCTTCAACAGGGGAACCTACAATGAGCAGTTCTTC. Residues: CSFNRGTYNEQFF.

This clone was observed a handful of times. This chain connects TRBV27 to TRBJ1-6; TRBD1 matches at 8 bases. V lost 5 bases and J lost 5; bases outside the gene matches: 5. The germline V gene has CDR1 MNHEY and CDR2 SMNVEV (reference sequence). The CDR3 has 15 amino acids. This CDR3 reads CASSPQGANNSPLHF. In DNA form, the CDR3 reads TGTGCCAGCAGTCCGCAGGGGGCAAATAATTCACCCCTCCACTTT.

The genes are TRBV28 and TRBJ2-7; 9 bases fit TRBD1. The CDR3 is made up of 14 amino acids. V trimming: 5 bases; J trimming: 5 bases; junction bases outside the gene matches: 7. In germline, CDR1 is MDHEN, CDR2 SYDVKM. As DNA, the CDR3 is TGTGCCAGCAGTCCCCGGGACAGGGTACACGAGCAGTACTTC. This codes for CASSPRDRVHEQYF.

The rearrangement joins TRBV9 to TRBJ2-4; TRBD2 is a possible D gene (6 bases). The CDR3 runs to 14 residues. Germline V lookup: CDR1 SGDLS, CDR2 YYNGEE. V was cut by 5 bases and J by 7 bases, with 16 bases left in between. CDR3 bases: TGTGCCAGCAGTCTTAGCGGTCCCAGCAACATTCAGTACTTC. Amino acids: CASSLSGPSNIQYF.

The CDR3 DNA reads TGTGCCGTCAGAACCGGTGGGCTACCAGACACCGGGGAGCTGTTTTTT. It codes for CAVRTGGLPDTGELFF. The V call is TRBV27, the J call TRBJ2-2; D gene unclear. The CDR3 has 16 residues. V was clipped by 11 bases and J by 3 bases, with 22 bases between them. The germline CDR1 and CDR2 sequences are MNHEY and SMNVEV (reference sequence).

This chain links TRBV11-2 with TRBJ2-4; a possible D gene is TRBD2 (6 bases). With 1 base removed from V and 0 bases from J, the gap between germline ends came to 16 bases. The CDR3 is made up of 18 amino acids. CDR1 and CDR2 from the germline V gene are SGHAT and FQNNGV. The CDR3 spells CASSLAGEPRRAKNIQYF. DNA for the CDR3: TGTGCCAGCAGCTTAGCGGGAGAGCCAAGGAGAGCCAAAAACATTCAGTACTTC.

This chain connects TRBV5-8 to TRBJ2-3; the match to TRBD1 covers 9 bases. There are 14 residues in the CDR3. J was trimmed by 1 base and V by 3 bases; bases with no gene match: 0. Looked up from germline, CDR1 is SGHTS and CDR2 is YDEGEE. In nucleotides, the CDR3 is TGTGCCAGCAGCTGGGACAGGGGCACAGATACGCAGTATTTT. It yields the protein CASSWDRGTDTQYF. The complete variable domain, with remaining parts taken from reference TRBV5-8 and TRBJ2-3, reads EAGVTQSPTHLIKTRGQQATLRCSPISGHTSVYWYQQALGLGLQFLLWYDEGEERNRGNFPPRFSGRQFPNYSSELNVNALELEDSALYLCASSWDRGTDTQYFGPGTRLTVL.

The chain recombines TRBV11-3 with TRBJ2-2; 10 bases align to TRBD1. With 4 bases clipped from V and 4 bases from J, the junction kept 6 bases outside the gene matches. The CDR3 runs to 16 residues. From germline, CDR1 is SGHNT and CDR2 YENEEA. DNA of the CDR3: TGTGCCAGCAGCTCACTCGGGACAGGGGTCACCGGGGAGCTGTTTTTT. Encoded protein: CASSSLGTGVTGELFF.

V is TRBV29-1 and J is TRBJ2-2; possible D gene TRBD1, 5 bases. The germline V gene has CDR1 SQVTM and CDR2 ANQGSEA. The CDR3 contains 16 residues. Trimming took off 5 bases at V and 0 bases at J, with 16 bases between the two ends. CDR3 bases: TGCAGCGTTTGGTTGGCAGGGAACGCGAACACCGGGGAGCTGTTTTTT. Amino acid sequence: CSVWLAGNANTGELFF.

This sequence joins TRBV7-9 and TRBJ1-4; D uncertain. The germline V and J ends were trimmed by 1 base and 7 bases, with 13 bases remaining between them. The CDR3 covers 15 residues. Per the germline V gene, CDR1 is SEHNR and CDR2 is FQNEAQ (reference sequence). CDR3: CASSLVQSRGEKLFF. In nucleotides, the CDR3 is TGTGCCAGCAGCTTAGTTCAGTCCCGTGGTGAAAAACTGTTTTTT.

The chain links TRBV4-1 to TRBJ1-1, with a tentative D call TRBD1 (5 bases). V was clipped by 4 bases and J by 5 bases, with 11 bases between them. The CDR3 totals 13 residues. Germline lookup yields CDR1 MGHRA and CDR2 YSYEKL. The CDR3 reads CASSLGGGTEAFF. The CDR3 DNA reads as TGCGCCAGCAGCCTCGGGGGAGGGACTGAAGCTTTCTTT.

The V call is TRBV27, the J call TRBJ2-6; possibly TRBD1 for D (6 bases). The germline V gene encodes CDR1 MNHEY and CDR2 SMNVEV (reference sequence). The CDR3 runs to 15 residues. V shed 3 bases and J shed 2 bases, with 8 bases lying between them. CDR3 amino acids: CASSFNRAGANVLTF. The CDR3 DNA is TGTGCCAGCAGTTTTAACAGGGCTGGGGCCAACGTCCTGACTTTC.